A single sample gave rise to the 3 T cell receptor beta chains below, sequenced in a study of CD8 T cells in Susac syndrome (dated by TCRdb to about 2019). The library came from the immunoSEQ multiplex PCR assay. RNA was extracted using the RNeasy kit, and about 0.45 to 1 ug of the RNA was reverse transcribed with random hexamers. The public reads were reprocessed in TCRdb via fastp at Q25 and MiXCR, keeping in-frame beta chains. Every CDR3 protein is listed once, alongside the most common genes and DNA of its rows. The sample table records 150,000 to 160,000 distinct CDR3 sequences; just under 97% of these occur just once. Roughly 0.16% of the sample goes to the ten largest clones. The sample consisted of CD8+ T cells from PBMCs. The receptor source for this set is a human donor with multiple sclerosis.

The chain employs TRBV29-1 and TRBJ1-2; D gene ambiguous. Germline assignment: CDR1 SQVTM and CDR2 ANQGSEA. Trimming stripped 7 bases from V and 4 bases from J, with 10 bases between. CDR3 size: 11 residues. Written as DNA, the CDR3 is TGCAGCGCCGATGCCACCTATGGCTACACCTTC. Its protein is CSADATYGYTF.

This chain joins TRBV29-1 and TRBJ1-1; D remains unclear. CDR1 is SQVTM, CDR2 ANQGSEA, per germline. Trimming cost V 6 bases and J 1 base, with 6 bases left between them. CDR3 length: 11 amino acids. CDR3 sequence reads: CSVPGNTEAFF. The CDR3 bases are TGCAGCGTCCCAGGGAACACTGAAGCTTTCTTT. Supplemented by reference TRBV29-1 and TRBJ1-1, the full variable domain reads SAVISQKPSRDICQRGTSLTIQCQVDSQVTMMFWYRQQPGQSLTLIATANQGSEATYESGFVIDKFPISRPNLTFSTLTVSNMSPEDSSIYLCSVPGNTEAFFGQGTRLTVV.

V is TRBV20-1 and J is TRBJ2-3; D might be TRBD1 or TRBD2, each matching 6 bases. Deletions cut 1 base from V and 4 bases from J, with 15 bases between. The V gene's germline CDR1 is DFQATT and CDR2 SNEGSKA (reference sequence). This CDR3 is 15 amino acids long. The CDR3 is CSARVGSGASDTQYF. Written as DNA, the CDR3 is TGCAGTGCTAGAGTGGGTTCGGGGGCGTCAGATACGCAGTATTTT.